The rows below give T cell receptor beta chains drawn from one sample of a study of blood T cells in healthy people across ages. Using its own MiXCR run on the 5' RACE reads, TCRdb lists one record per CDR3 protein. The sample carries some 320,000 distinct CDR3 sequences, less than 30% recorded once. Sequencing input: blood. The receptors stem from a woman in her sixties or seventies in good health. Both conserved end residues are part of each CDR3. A D gene is named only where the DNA matches it firmly. Expanded clones get a size class; other rows say once, few or many, or leave the size out.

j_gene | d_gene | v_gene | abundance | CDR3nt | CDR3aa
TRBJ2-7 | . | TRBV14 | . | TGTGCCAGCAGCTGGGGTATTATCTACGAGCAGTACTTC | CASSWGIIYEQYF
TRBJ2-7 | . | TRBV29-1 | few | TGCAGCGTTGTTGGGGGGGACAGTCTTCGGTACGAGCAGTACTTC | CSVVGGDSLRYEQYF
TRBJ2-7 | TRBD2 | TRBV27 | . | TGTGCCAGCAGTTTGAGCGGGAACTCCTACGAGCAGTACTTC | CASSLSGNSYEQYF
TRBJ1-4 | . | TRBV6-1 | few | TGTGCCAGCAGTTGGGGGGAAAAACTGTTTTTT | CASSWGEKLFF
TRBJ1-2 | . | TRBV28 | . | TGTGCCACCAACTCAGGGGTGGGCTACACCTTC | CATNSGVGYTF
TRBJ2-1 | . | TRBV24-1 | . | TGTGCCACCAGTGATTCTGAGCGGAGAACCAATGAGCAGTTCTTC | CATSDSERRTNEQFF
TRBJ1-5 | TRBD1 | TRBV12-3/TRBV12-4 | . | TGTGCCAGCAGTCCGACAGGGGACCATCAGCCCCAGCATTTT | CASSPTGDHQPQHF
TRBJ1-2 | . | TRBV7-9 | once | TGTGCCAGCAGCTGGGGGGACTTTTTTAACCCCTATGGCTACACCTTC | CASSWGDFFNPYGYTF
TRBJ2-7 | . | TRBV10-3 | . | TGTGCCATCAGGCAAGAGCCAGGCTACGAGCAGTACTTC | CAIRQEPGYEQYF
TRBJ1-1 | . | TRBV5-4 | few | TGTGCCAGCAGTGCTGGACCGGCGGGTCCTGAAGCTTTCTTT | CASSAGPAGPEAFF
TRBJ1-2 | . | TRBV27 | few | TGTGCCAGCAGAGAAATGGAAACCTATGGCTACACCTTC | CASREMETYGYTF
TRBJ1-4 | TRBD1 | TRBV6-5 | many | TGTGCCAGCAGCCGGACAGGGTTCGAAAAACTGTTTTTT | CASSRTGFEKLFF
TRBJ2-5 | TRBD1 | TRBV29-1 | many | TGCAGCGTTGAAAGTTCCGGGACAGGGGAGACCCAGTACTTC | CSVESSGTGETQYF
TRBJ2-4 | . | TRBV20-1 | . | TGCAGTGCTCTGACCAAAAACATTCAGTACTTC | CSALTKNIQYF
TRBJ2-1 | . | TRBV20-1 | many | TGCAGTGCTAGAGAGGAGGGGGGCTCCTACAATGAGCAGTTCTTC | CSAREEGGSYNEQFF
TRBJ2-1 | . | TRBV11-3 | . | TGTGCCAGCAGCCTAGGTGCTAGCGCTCAAAATGAGCAGTTCTTC | CASSLGASAQNEQFF
TRBJ2-7 | . | TRBV20-1 | few | TGCAGTGCTAGAGATCGGGGTTTCGGTTCCTACGAGCAGTACTTC | CSARDRGFGSYEQYF
TRBJ2-1 | . | TRBV5-1 | . | TGCGCCAGCAGCGCTGACGGGAATCACAATGAGCAGTTCTTC | CASSADGNHNEQFF
TRBJ2-7 | TRBD2 | TRBV28 | few | TGTGCCTACGGGAGGGCTAACTACGAGCAGTACTTC | CAYGRANYEQYF
TRBJ2-7 | . | TRBV20-1 | . | TGCAGTGCTAGAGATTTGGGGAGAAACTACGAGCAGTACTTC | CSARDLGRNYEQYF
TRBJ1-1 | . | TRBV3-1 | . | TGTGCCAGCAGCCAGCAAGGGGCGGGGAGGAACACTGAAGCTTTCTTT | CASSQQGAGRNTEAFF
TRBJ2-3 | . | TRBV4-3 | . | TGCGCCAGCAGCCAAGGGGTCTACCTCACAGATACGCAGTATTTT | CASSQGVYLTDTQYF
TRBJ2-7 | . | TRBV20-1 | few | TGCAGTGCTAGAGACCCCGGGACCCAGACATACGAGCAGTACTTC | CSARDPGTQTYEQYF
TRBJ2-5 | . | TRBV20-1 | . | TGCAGTGCCGAAGAAGAGACCCAGTACTTC | CSAEEETQYF
TRBJ2-7 | . | TRBV7-2 | few | TGTGCCAGCAGCTTAGAGACAGCTGTCCTCGGCGAGCAGTACTTC | CASSLETAVLGEQYF
TRBJ2-2 | . | TRBV20-1 | . | TGCGGTGCTAGGATGGGGGGGGCAAGGGACACCGGGGAGCTGTTTTTT | CGARMGGARDTGELFF
TRBJ2-1 | TRBD2 | TRBV5-1 | . | TGCGCCAGCAGCCCAGAGGGGACTAGCGGGTATTACAATGAGCAGTTCTTC | CASSPEGTSGYYNEQFF
TRBJ2-7 | TRBD2 | TRBV6-5 | . | TGTGCCAGCAGGCCCGCTATCGGGGGGGTGTACGAGCAGTACTTC | CASRPAIGGVYEQYF
TRBJ2-1 | TRBD2 | TRBV2 | . | TGTGCCAGCAGTGAGGTAGCGGGAGGTTTGAATGAGCAGTTCTTC | CASSEVAGGLNEQFF
TRBJ2-2 | TRBD1 | TRBV29-1 | few | TGCAGCACAGGGACAGGGGGCAGGGAGCTGTTTTTT | CSTGTGGRELFF
TRBJ1-2 | . | TRBV27 | . | TGTGCCAGCAGTCCGCCGGGGTTGACCTATGGCTACACCTTC | CASSPPGLTYGYTF
TRBJ1-4 | TRBD1 | TRBV13 | . | TGTGCCAGCAGCTTAGAACAGGGGGCAGGTAATGAAAAACTGTTTTTT | CASSLEQGAGNEKLFF
TRBJ2-7 | . | TRBV5-5 | . | TGTGCCAGCAGTCCCGACGGCTTCTACGAGCAGTACTTC | CASSPDGFYEQYF
TRBJ2-2 | . | TRBV28 | . | TGTGCCAGCAGCCCGCCTGGACTGAACACCGGGGAGCTGTTTTTT | CASSPPGLNTGELFF
TRBJ2-3 | TRBD2 | TRBV14 | . | TGTGCCAGCAGCCCTCGGGCGGGAGTCGCAACAGATACGCAGTATTTT | CASSPRAGVATDTQYF
TRBJ2-7 | . | TRBV5-4 | few | TGTGCCAGCAGCTCGTACGAGGGGTACGAGCAGTACTTC | CASSSYEGYEQYF
TRBJ1-1 | . | TRBV6-1 | few | TGTGCCAGCACCTTGAACTATCCCCCGACAGACAGGCGAACTGAAGCTTTCTTT | CASTLNYPPTDRRTEAFF
TRBJ2-3 | TRBD2 | TRBV4-3 | few | TGCGCCAGCAGCCAAGGAGGGGAGGGGACAGATACGCAGTATTTT | CASSQGGEGTDTQYF
TRBJ2-5 | . | TRBV5-1 | few | TGCGCCAGCAGCCCAGGACGGGAACAAGAGACCCAGTACTTC | CASSPGREQETQYF
TRBJ2-7 | . | TRBV18 | many | TGTGCCAGCTCACCTTCGGTTACCTCCTACGAGCAGTACTTC | CASSPSVTSYEQYF
TRBJ2-2 | . | TRBV25-1 | . | TGTGCCAGCAGTGGAAGGACAGTCGGGGAGCTGTTTTTT | CASSGRTVGELFF
TRBJ1-4 | TRBD1 | TRBV7-2 | few | TGTGCCAGCAGCCTCGGGACAGGGTCTGAAAAACTGTTTTTT | CASSLGTGSEKLFF